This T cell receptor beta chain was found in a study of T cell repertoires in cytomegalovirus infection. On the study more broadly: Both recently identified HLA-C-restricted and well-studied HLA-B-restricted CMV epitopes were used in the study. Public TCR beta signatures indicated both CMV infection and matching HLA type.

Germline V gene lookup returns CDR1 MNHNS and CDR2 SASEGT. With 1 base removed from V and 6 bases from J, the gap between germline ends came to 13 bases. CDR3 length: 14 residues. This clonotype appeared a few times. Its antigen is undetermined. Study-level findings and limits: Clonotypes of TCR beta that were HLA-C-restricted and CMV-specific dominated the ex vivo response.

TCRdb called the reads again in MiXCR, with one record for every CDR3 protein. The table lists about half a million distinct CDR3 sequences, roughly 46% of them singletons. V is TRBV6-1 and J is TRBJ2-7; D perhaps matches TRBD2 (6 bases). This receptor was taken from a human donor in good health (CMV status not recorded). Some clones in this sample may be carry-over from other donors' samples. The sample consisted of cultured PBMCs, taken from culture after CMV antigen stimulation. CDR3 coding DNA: TGTGCCAGCAGTGAAGACGGAGGGTTCGGCGAGCAGTACTTC. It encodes CASSEDGGFGEQYF.